This TCR beta chain was identified during a study of blood T cell repertoires in COVID-19. Looking at the study overall: Sources were T cells, B-cell-depleted T cells, or PBMCs; the material itself was cDNA or gDNA.

The CDR3 has 12 amino acids. Per the germline V gene, CDR1 is LNHNV and CDR2 is YYDKDF (reference sequence). V was pared by 9 bases and J by 5 bases, with 13 bases between. Assay: immunoSEQ multiplex PCR; the TCRdb copy retains only in-frame clones and omits some. The profile covers about 240,000 clones, with roughly 86% appearing a single time and more than 9% taken by the ten largest. Sequenced input: peripheral blood. The chain has TRBV15 and TRBJ2-5; perhaps TRBD1 as D (5 bases). The receptor was derived from a man aged 80 or over with acute or convalescent COVID-19. CDR3 loop: CATAGMRETQYF. The DNA for the CDR3 is TGTGCCACAGCAGGGATGAGGGAGACCCAGTACTTC.